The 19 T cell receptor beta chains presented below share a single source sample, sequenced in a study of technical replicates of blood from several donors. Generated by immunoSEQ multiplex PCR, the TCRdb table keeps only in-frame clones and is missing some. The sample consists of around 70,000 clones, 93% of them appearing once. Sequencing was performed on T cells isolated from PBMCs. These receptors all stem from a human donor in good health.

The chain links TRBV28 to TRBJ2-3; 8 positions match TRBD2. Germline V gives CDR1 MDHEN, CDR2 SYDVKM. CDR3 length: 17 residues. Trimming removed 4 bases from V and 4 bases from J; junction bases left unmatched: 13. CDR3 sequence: CASSYHKSGSLADTQYF. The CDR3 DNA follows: TGTGCCAGCAGTTACCATAAAAGCGGGAGTTTGGCAGATACGCAGTATTTT.

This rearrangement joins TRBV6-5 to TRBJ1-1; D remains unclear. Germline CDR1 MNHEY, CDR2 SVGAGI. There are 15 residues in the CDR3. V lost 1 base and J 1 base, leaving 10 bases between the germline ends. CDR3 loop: CASSYWIEGNTEAFF. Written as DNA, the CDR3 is TGTGCCAGCAGTTACTGGATTGAGGGGAACACTGAAGCTTTCTTT.

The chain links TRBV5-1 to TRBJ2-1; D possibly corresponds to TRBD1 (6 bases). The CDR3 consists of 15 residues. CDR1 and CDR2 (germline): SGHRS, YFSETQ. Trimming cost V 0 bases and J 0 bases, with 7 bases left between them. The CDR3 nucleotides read TGCGCCAGCAGCTTGGGACAGGTCTCCTACAATGAGCAGTTCTTC. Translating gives CASSLGQVSYNEQFF.

CDR3: CASSERGQITEAFF. CDR3 coding DNA: TGTGCCAGCAGTGAAAGGGGGCAAATAACTGAAGCTTTCTTT. The chain couples TRBV25-1 to TRBJ1-1; the match to TRBD1 covers 7 bases. Unmatched junction bases numbered 5, after V lost 2 bases and J lost 5 bases. From germline, CDR1 is MGHDK and CDR2 SYGVNS. This CDR3 spans 14 amino acids.

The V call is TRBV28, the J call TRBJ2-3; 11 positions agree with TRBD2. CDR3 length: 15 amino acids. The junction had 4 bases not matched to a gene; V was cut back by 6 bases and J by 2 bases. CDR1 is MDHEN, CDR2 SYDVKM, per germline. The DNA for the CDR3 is TGTGCCAGCAGCGGACTAGCGGGTTCCACAGATACGCAGTATTTT. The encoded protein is CASSGLAGSTDTQYF.

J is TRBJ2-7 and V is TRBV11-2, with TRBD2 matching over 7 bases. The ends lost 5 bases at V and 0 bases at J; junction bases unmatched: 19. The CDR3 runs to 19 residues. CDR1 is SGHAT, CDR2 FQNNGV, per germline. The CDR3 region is CASSRTGEWEGPSSYEQYF. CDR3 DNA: TGTGCCAGCAGCCGTACGGGTGAGTGGGAGGGGCCGAGCTCCTACGAGCAGTACTTC.

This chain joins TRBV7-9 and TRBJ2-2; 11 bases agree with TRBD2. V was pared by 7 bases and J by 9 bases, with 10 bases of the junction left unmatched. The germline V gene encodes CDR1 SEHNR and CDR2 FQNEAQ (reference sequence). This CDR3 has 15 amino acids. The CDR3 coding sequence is TGTGCCAGCACCACGACTAGCGGGGAGTTCCGGGAGCTGTTTTTT. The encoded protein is CASTTTSGEFRELFF.

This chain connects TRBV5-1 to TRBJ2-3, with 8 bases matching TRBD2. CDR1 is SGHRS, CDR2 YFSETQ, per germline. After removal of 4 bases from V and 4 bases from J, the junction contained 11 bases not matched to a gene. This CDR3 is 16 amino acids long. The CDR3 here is CASSKGYGLAPDTQYF. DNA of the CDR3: TGCGCCAGCAGCAAGGGATACGGACTAGCCCCAGATACGCAGTATTTT.

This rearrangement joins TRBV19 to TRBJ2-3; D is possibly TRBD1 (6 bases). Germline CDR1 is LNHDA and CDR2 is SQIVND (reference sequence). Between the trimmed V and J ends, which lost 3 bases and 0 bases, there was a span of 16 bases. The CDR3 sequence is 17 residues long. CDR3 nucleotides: TGTGCCAGTAGTATGGGGACCGGGACACCAAGCACAGATACGCAGTATTTT. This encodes CASSMGTGTPSTDTQYF.

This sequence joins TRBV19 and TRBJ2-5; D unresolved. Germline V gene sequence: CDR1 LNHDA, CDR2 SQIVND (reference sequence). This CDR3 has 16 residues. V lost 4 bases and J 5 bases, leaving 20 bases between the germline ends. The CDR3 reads CASSTFVSPPRETQYF. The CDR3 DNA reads TGTGCCAGTAGTACATTTGTAAGCCCCCCGCGGGAGACCCAGTACTTC. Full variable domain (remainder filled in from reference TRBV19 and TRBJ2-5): DGGITQSPKYLFRKEGQNVTLSCEQNLNHDAMYWYRQDPGQGLRLIYYSQIVNDFQKGDIAEGYSVSREKKESFPLTVTSAQKNPTAFYLCASSTFVSPPRETQYFGPGTRLLVL.

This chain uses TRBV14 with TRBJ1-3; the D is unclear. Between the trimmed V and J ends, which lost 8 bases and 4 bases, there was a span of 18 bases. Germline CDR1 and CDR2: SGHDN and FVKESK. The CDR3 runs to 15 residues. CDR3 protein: CASGPVRAAGNTIYF. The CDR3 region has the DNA TGTGCCAGCGGCCCGGTGAGGGCAGCCGGAAACACCATATATTTT.

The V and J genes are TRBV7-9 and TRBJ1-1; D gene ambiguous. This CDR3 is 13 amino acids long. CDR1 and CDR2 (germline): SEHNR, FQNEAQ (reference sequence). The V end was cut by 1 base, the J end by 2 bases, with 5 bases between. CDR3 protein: CASSLEHNTEAFF. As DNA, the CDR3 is TGTGCCAGCAGCTTAGAACATAACACTGAAGCTTTCTTT.

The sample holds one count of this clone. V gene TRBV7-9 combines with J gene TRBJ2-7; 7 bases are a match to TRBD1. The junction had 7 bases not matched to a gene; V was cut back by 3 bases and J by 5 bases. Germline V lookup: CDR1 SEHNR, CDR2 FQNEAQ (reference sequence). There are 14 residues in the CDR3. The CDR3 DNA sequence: TGTGCCAGCAGCTTGGAGCTGACAGGGCACGAGCAGTACTTC. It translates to CASSLELTGHEQYF.

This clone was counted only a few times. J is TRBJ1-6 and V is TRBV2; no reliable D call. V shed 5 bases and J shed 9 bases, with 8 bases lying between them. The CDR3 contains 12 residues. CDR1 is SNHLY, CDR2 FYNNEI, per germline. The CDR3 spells CASSPTSSPLHF. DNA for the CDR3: TGTGCCAGCAGTCCAACAAGTTCACCCCTCCACTTT.

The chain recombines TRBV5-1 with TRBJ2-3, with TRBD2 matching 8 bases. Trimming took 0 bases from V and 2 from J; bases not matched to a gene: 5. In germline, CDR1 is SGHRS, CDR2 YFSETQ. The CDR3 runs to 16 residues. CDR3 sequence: CASSLGIAGPTDTQYF. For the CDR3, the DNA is TGCGCCAGCAGCTTGGGTATAGCGGGACCCACAGATACGCAGTATTTT. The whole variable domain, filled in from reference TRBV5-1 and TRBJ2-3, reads KAGVTQTPRYLIKTRGQQVTLSCSPISGHRSVSWYQQTPGQGLQFLFEYFSETQRNKGNFPGRFSGRQFSNSRSEMNVSTLELGDSALYLCASSLGIAGPTDTQYFGPGTRLTVL.

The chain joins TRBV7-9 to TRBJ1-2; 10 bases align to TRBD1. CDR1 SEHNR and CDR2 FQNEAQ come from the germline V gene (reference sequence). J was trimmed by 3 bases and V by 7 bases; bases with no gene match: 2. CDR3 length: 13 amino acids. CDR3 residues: CASTGTGDYGYTF. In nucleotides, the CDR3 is TGTGCCAGCACCGGGACAGGGGACTATGGCTACACCTTC. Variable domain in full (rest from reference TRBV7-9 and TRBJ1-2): DTGVSQNPRHKITKRGQNVTFRCDPISEHNRLYWYRQTLGQGPEFLTYFQNEAQLEKSRLLSDRFSAERPKGSFSTLEIQRTEQGDSAMYLCASTGTGDYGYTFGSGTRLTVV.

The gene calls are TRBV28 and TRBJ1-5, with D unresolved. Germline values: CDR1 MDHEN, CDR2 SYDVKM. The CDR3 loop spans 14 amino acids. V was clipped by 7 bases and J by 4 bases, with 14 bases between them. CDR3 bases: TGTGCCAGCAAAGGCGCCAGACAAAATCAGCCCCAGCATTTT. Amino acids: CASKGARQNQPQHF.

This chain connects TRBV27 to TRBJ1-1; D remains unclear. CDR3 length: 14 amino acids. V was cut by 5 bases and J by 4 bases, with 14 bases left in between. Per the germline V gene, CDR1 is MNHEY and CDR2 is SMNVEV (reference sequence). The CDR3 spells CASSESIVGTEAFF. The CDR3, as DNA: TGTGCCAGCAGTGAATCAATCGTCGGCACTGAAGCTTTCTTT.

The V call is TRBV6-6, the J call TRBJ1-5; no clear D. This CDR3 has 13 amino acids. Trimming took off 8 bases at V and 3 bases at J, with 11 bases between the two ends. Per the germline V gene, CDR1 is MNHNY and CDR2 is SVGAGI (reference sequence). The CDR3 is CASVLFPNQPQHF. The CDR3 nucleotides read TGTGCCAGCGTCCTATTTCCCAATCAGCCCCAGCATTTT.